This T cell receptor beta chain stems from a study of shared clonotypes between healthy human individuals. Deep was the level used in running the assay. For unsorted PBMC, around 270 ng DNA per replicate equaled some 32,000 T cell genomes. Sequencing was performed with immunoSEQ multiplex PCR; in TCRdb, only in-frame clones are kept and a portion is missing. This repertoire shows 450,000 to 650,000 clones, about 80% found once; its top ten account for about 12%. Donors were healthy HIV-negative adults without recently reported acute infections or vaccinations. Germline V gives CDR1 LNHDA, CDR2 SQIVND (reference sequence). J lost 6 bases, V lost 0 bases, and 12 bases had no gene match. The CDR3 has 18 residues.

The V gene is TRBV19, the J gene TRBJ2-2, with TRBD1 identical over 8 bases. Specimen: PBMCs. This TCR derives from a woman between 35 and 50 years old in good health. Some clones in this sample may be carry-over from other donors' samples. Here the CDR3 reads CASSIEVRTGFSSGELFF. In DNA, the CDR3 is TGTGCCAGTAGTATAGAAGTTCGGACAGGGTTTTCCTCCGGGGAGCTGTTTTTT. Complete variable domain (other parts from reference TRBV19 and TRBJ2-2): DGGITQSPKYLFRKEGQNVTLSCEQNLNHDAMYWYRQDPGQGLRLIYYSQIVNDFQKGDIAEGYSVSREKKESFPLTVTSAQKNPTAFYLCASSIEVRTGFSSGELFFGEGSRLTVL.